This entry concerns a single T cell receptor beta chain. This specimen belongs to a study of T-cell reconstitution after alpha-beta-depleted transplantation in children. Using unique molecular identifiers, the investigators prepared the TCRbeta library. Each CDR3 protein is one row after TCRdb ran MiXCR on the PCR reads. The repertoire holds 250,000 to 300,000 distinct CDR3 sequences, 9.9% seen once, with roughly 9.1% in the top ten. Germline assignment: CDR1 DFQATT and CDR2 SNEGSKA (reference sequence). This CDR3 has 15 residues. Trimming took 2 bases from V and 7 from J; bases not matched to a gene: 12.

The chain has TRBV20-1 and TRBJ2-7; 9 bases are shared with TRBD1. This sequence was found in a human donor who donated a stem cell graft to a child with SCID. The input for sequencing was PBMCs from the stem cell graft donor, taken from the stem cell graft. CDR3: CSARTPGQGLYEQYF. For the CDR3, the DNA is TGCAGTGCTAGAACGCCGGGACAGGGACTCTATGAGCAGTACTTC.